Each of the 10 T cell receptor beta chains below was sequenced from the same sample in a study of PD-1 blockade in classical Hodgkin lymphoma. Measured with immunoSEQ multiplex PCR; TCRdb has only the in-frame clones, and not every one. The sample includes over 25,000 clones, 85% to 95% of them seen just once. Time point meaning: newly diagnosed, previously untreated cHL patient sample. The sequenced sample consisted of peripheral blood mononuclear cells (PBMCs). The source of these receptors is a human donor with classical Hodgkin lymphoma.

The J gene is TRBJ2-7, the V gene TRBV30; 14 bases match TRBD2. Per the germline V gene, CDR1 is GTSNPN and CDR2 is SVGIG (reference sequence). Trimming cost V 5 bases and J 2 bases; bases outside gene matches: 17. The CDR3 has 19 amino acids. In nucleotides, the CDR3 is TGTGCCTGGGGACTAGCGGGAGGCCCGGGGGTGAGTCCGACCTACGAGCAGTACTTC. It codes for CAWGLAGGPGVSPTYEQYF.

The chain links TRBV14 to TRBJ2-1; D possibly uses TRBD1 or TRBD2 (5 bases each). The CDR3 spans 14 residues. The V and J ends lost 8 bases and 2 bases respectively, with 13 bases between them. Germline CDR1 reads SGHDN; CDR2 reads FVKESK. The CDR3 spells CASAWGPAYNEQFF. CDR3 DNA sequence: TGTGCCAGCGCTTGGGGACCGGCCTACAATGAGCAGTTCTTC.

CDR3 protein: CASSRLLPAGQGQNQPQHF. DNA for the CDR3: TGCGCCAGCAGCCGCCTCCTCCCGGCCGGACAGGGACAAAATCAGCCCCAGCATTTT. V usage is TRBV4-1 and J usage is TRBJ1-5, with 8 bases that match TRBD1. The V and J ends lost 4 bases and 4 bases, in that order; junction bases with no gene match: 18. Per the germline V gene, CDR1 is MGHRA and CDR2 is YSYEKL. CDR3 size: 19 residues.

Only one count was recorded for this clone. The chain joins TRBV7-9 to TRBJ1-3; TRBD1 is a possible D gene (6 bases). There are 17 residues in the CDR3. CDR1 and CDR2 from the germline V gene are SEHNR and FQNEAQ (reference sequence). V dropped 5 bases and J dropped 0 bases, with 17 bases sitting between them. CDR3 in amino acids: CASSPHRDGVSGNTIYF. The DNA of the CDR3 is TGTGCCAGCAGCCCGCACAGGGATGGCGTCTCTGGAAACACCATATATTTT.

The chain uses TRBV5-4 and TRBJ1-3, with 8 bases aligning to TRBD1. Germline lookup yields CDR1 SGHNT and CDR2 YYREEE (reference sequence). The ends lost 2 bases at V and 4 bases at J; junction bases unmatched: 5. This CDR3 has 15 residues. The CDR3 nucleotides are TGTGCCAGCAGCTTATCGACAGGGGAAGGAAACACCATATATTTT. Residues: CASSLSTGEGNTIYF. Full variable domain (missing parts from reference TRBV5-4 and TRBJ1-3): ETGVTQSPTHLIKTRGQQVTLRCSSQSGHNTVSWYQQALGQGPQFIFQYYREEENGRGNFPPRFSGLQFPNYSSELNVNALELDDSALYLCASSLSTGEGNTIYFGEGSWLTVV.

This clone was seen a single time. CDR3: CAGISGTGGVDTQYF. The CDR3 bases are TGTGCCGGTATTTCCGGGACAGGGGGCGTAGATACGCAGTATTTT. J is TRBJ2-3 and V is TRBV2; TRBD1 aligns across 12 bases. Trimming cost V 11 bases and J 5 bases; bases outside gene matches: 11. CDR1 is SNHLY, CDR2 FYNNEI, per germline. The CDR3 is 15 amino acids.

The V call is TRBV7-2, the J call TRBJ1-5; 8 positions match TRBD1. The germline V gene encodes CDR1 SGHTA and CDR2 FQGNSA. The CDR3 length is 15 residues. V gave up 5 bases and J gave up 3 bases; unmatched junction bases: 6. In DNA, the CDR3 is TGTGCCAGCAGCGTAGACAGGGGAATCAATCAGCCCCAGCATTTT. Translation: CASSVDRGINQPQHF.

The V gene is TRBV28, the J gene TRBJ2-5; 9 bases line up with TRBD1. The germline V gene encodes CDR1 MDHEN and CDR2 SYDVKM. This CDR3 contains 17 residues. Unmatched junction bases numbered 15, after V lost 6 bases and J lost 4 bases. CDR3 amino acids: CASSLLGNRGLRETQYF. CDR3 DNA sequence: TGTGCCAGCAGCCTTTTGGGAAACAGGGGGCTCCGAGAGACCCAGTACTTC.

J is TRBJ2-3 and V is TRBV7-6; 8 bases map to TRBD1. Germline-derived CDR1 and CDR2 are SGHVS and FNYEAQ. CDR3 length: 16 amino acids. After removal of 5 bases from V and 6 bases from J, the junction contained 13 bases not matched to a gene. This CDR3 reads CASSLPGTGGGDTQYF. The DNA for the CDR3 is TGTGCCAGCAGCCTACCCGGGACAGGAGGCGGGGATACGCAGTATTTT.

The chain carries TRBV11-2 and TRBJ2-7, with 11 bases lining up with TRBD2. The CDR3 is made up of 14 amino acids. Trimming cost V 3 bases and J 7 bases; bases outside gene matches: 5. CDR1 is SGHAT, CDR2 FQNNGV, per germline. DNA of the CDR3: TGTGCCAGCAGCTTTAGCGGGGGGGTCGGTGAGCAGTACTTC. Residues: CASSFSGGVGEQYF.